A selection of T cell receptor beta chains follows, all from one sample in a study of graft-versus-host responses after intestinal transplantation. Generated by immunoSEQ multiplex PCR, the TCRdb table keeps only in-frame clones and is missing some. Here the sample spans about 46,000 clones, about 93% being singletons. The material sequenced was PBMCs, taken around 820 days after a first intestinal transplant, on the day of a second. The receptor set was obtained from a human patient who received an intestinal transplant, so some T cells may come from the graft donor. The CDR3 runs from the conserved cysteine through the conserved F or W. A D gene is named only where the DNA matches it firmly. The size field is filled for only some rows; it gives once, few, many or a size class.

abundance	v_gene	len	j_gene	d_gene	CDR3nt	CDR3aa
-	TRBV7-2	17	TRBJ1-5	-	TGTGCCAGCAGCTTAGGCCTGGGATCCGGTAGCAATCAGCCCCAGCATTTT	CASSLGLGSGSNQPQHF
-	TRBV14	19	TRBJ2-1	TRBD2	TGTGCCAGCAGCCCCAGACTAGCGGGATTTAACTGGGGGGACAATGAGCAGTTCTTC	CASSPRLAGFNWGDNEQFF
-	TRBV5-1	16	TRBJ1-3	-	TGCGCCAGCAGCTTGGGGACTGGGACCTACGGAAACACCATATATTTT	CASSLGTGTYGNTIYF
-	TRBV7-3	15	TRBJ2-6	-	TGTGCCAGCAGCCCTGACACCTCTAGTGCCAACGTCCTGACTTTC	CASSPDTSSANVLTF
-	TRBV9	20	TRBJ2-3	-	TGTGCCAGCAGCGTAGGCTTGGGAGAGGGGCGGATACAATACACAGATACGCAGTATTTT	CASSVGLGEGRIQYTDTQYF
-	TRBV7-7	15	TRBJ2-5	-	TGTGCTAGCAGCTTAGGAGCCAGCCTCCAAGAGACCCAGTACTTC	CASSLGASLQETQYF
-	TRBV6-1	16	TRBJ2-4	TRBD1	TGTGCCAGCAGTGGCCAACAGGGGGCGTGGGGAAACATTCAGTACTTC	CASSGQQGAWGNIQYF
-	TRBV29-1	12	TRBJ1-1	TRBD1	TGCAGCGTCAGGACAGGGGGCACTGAAGCTTTCTTT	CSVRTGGTEAFF
-	TRBV5-1	14	TRBJ2-5	-	TGCGCCAGCAGCCTACGGGACTTTCAAGAGACCCAGTACTTC	CASSLRDFQETQYF
-	TRBV6-5	15	TRBJ2-3	TRBD1	TGTGCCAGCAGCAACCGGGACAGGGACTACGATACGCAGTATTTT	CASSNRDRDYDTQYF
-	TRBV18	17	TRBJ1-1	TRBD1	TGTGCCAGCTCACCAATAAGTTGGGAGACAGGGGACACTGAAGCTTTCTTT	CASSPISWETGDTEAFF
once	TRBV25-1	14	TRBJ2-2	-	TGTGCCAGCTTCCCCCGGATTGACACCGGGGAGCTGTTTTTT	CASFPRIDTGELFF
-	TRBV2	15	TRBJ2-7	TRBD1	TGTGCCAGCAGAGAACCGGGACAGGGGGTCTACGAGCAGTACTTC	CASREPGQGVYEQYF
-	TRBV7-3	14	TRBJ1-1	-	TGTGCCAGCAGCTTAAAGGGCGCCGAGGCTGAAGCTTTCTTT	CASSLKGAEAEAFF
-	TRBV19	13	TRBJ2-3	-	TGTGCCAGTAGTATAGCCCGCACAGATACGCAGTATTTT	CASSIARTDTQYF
-	TRBV10-3	16	TRBJ2-1	TRBD2	TGTGCCATCAGCGGGCCCCCGCTAGCGGGAGGACTAGAGCAGTTCTTC	CAISGPPLAGGLEQFF
once	TRBV9	14	TRBJ2-7	TRBD2	TGTGCCAGCAGCATCAGCGGGACTTCCTACGAGCAGTACTTC	CASSISGTSYEQYF
-	TRBV7-3	15	TRBJ1-2	-	TGTGCCAGCAGCTTAGTCGTAGGGGCAACCTATGGCTACACCTTC	CASSLVVGATYGYTF
-	TRBV19	13	TRBJ2-1	-	TGTGCCAGTAGTATAGGCCAGGAGAATGAGCAGTTCTTC	CASSIGQENEQFF
once	TRBV21-1	16	TRBJ2-2	-	TGTGCCAGCAGCAAATTTACTCGGGGTAGGACCGGGGAGCTGTTTTTT	CASSKFTRGRTGELFF
-	TRBV7-3	15	TRBJ1-1	-	TGTGCCAGCAGCTTATCGGGGGGTTCGAACACTGAAGCTTTCTTT	CASSLSGGSNTEAFF
-	TRBV5-1	13	TRBJ2-1	TRBD2	TGCGCCAGCAGCTCGGGACTATACAATGAGCAGTTCTTC	CASSSGLYNEQFF
-	TRBV5-1	15	TRBJ2-7	TRBD1	TGCGCCAGCAGCTTAAGACAGGGATCCCTCGACGAGCGGTACTTC	CASSLRQGSLDERYF
-	TRBV5-4	14	TRBJ2-5	-	TGTGCCAGCAGCACTCCCCCCCCCAAAGAGACCCAGTACTTC	CASSTPPPKETQYF
-	TRBV7-9	14	TRBJ2-7	-	TGTGCCAGCAGCTATTCGGGAAGGGTTCCCGAGCAGTACTTC	CASSYSGRVPEQYF
-	TRBV19	14	TRBJ2-1	-	TGTGCCAGTAGGCCGACCCTCGGATACAATGAGCAGTTCTTC	CASRPTLGYNEQFF
-	TRBV19	15	TRBJ2-3	-	TGTGCCAGTAGTCTCACAGGATGGGGCACAGATACGCAGTATTTT	CASSLTGWGTDTQYF
-	TRBV9	16	TRBJ2-3	-	TGTGCCAGCAGCGTAGGAGGCGGTACTAGCACAGATACGCAGTATTTT	CASSVGGGTSTDTQYF
-	TRBV27	13	TRBJ2-7	TRBD1	TGTGCCAGCAGTCAAAGGACAGGGTCCGAGCAGTACTTC	CASSQRTGSEQYF
-	TRBV19	14	TRBJ2-7	-	TGTGCCAGTAGCCTGGACCTGACCTTCTACGAGCAGTACTTC	CASSLDLTFYEQYF
-	TRBV19	16	TRBJ2-7	TRBD2	TGTGCCAGTAGGATGAGACTAGCGGGAGGTTCGGGCGAGCAGTACTTC	CASRMRLAGGSGEQYF
once	TRBV19	12	TRBJ2-7	TRBD2	TGTGCCAGCACCGGGACTACGTACGAGCAGTACTTC	CASTGTTYEQYF